This note documents a single T cell receptor beta chain sequence. Its cognate antigen is unknown. This specimen comes from a study of shared clonotypes between healthy human individuals. TCRdb's copy holds only in-frame clones and misses some; the assay was immunoSEQ multiplex PCR. The profile shows some 2,000,000 clones, around 95% of them singletons. Study-level results: Sharing across several donors was seen in 4% to 5.5% of naive CD4 clonotypes.

The germline gives CDR1 MNHEY, CDR2 SMNVEV (reference sequence). This CDR3 comprises 16 residues. With 8 bases removed from V and 0 bases from J, the gap between germline ends came to 19 bases. The V call is TRBV27, the J call TRBJ1-1; tentatively, D is TRBD1 (5 bases). The sequenced sample was naive CD4+ T cells sorted from blood. As for subset: CD45RA+ positively selected. The TCR originated in a man aged 18 to 30 in good health. The CDR3 region has the DNA TGTGCCAGCCGTCCACTCTACGGGGGTTTGAACACTGAAGCTTTCTTT. It codes for CASRPLYGGLNTEAFF.